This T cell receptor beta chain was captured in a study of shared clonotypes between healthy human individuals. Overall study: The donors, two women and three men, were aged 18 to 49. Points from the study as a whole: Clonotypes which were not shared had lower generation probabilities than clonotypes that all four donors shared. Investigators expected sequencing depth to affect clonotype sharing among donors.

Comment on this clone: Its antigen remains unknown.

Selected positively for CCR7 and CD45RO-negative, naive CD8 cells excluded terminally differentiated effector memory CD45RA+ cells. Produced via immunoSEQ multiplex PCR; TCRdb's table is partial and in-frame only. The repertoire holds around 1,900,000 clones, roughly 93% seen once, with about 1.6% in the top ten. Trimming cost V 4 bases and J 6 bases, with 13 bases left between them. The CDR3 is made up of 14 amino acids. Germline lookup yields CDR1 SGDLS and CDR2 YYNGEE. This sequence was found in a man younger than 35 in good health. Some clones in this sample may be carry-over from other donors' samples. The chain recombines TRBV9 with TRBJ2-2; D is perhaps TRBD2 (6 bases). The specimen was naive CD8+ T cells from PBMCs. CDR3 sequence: CASSPGVGAGELFF. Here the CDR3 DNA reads TGTGCCAGCAGCCCGGGGGTAGGGGCCGGGGAGCTGTTTTTT.